Sequencing of this T cell receptor beta chain was carried out in a study of cytomegalovirus exposure and HLA in healthy donors. Overall study results and limits: Productive rates of about 87% or about 30% were seen for most TCR beta V segments in an earlier analysis. Compared with the approximately 700-donor mean, an Asian-associated ancestry cluster reportedly had fewer N-insertions, according to a later analysis.

The PCR used 60 Vbeta and 13 Jbeta primers. Only in-frame clones appear in the TCRdb table, and some are missing; sequencing was by immunoSEQ multiplex PCR. The data show 150,000 to 200,000 clones, 60% to 80% seen once. The sample holds a few counts of this clone. Its antigen remains unidentified. This CDR3 spans 15 amino acids. V lost 0 bases, J lost 2 bases, and 3 bases stayed unmatched. CDR1 is SGHVS and CDR2 is FNYEAQ in the germline V gene. This clonotype was obtained from a woman in her forties in good health and CMV-seronegative. J is TRBJ2-7 and V is TRBV7-6; 8 nucleotides match TRBD1. The source material was PBMCs. The CDR3 DNA sequence: TGTGCCAGCAGCTTAGCTCAGGGGGCCCCCTACGAGCAGTACTTC. The encoded protein is CASSLAQGAPYEQYF.